Included here is one T cell receptor beta chain sequence, with context. Data came from immunoSEQ multiplex PCR; TCRdb stores just in-frame clones and leaves some out. This sample carries fewer than 150,000 clones, around 90% of them seen once, and the ten largest clones take 3.1%. Germline V gene sequence: CDR1 SGHAT, CDR2 FQDESV (reference sequence). V was cut by 3 bases and J by 1 base, with 15 bases left in between. The CDR3 loop spans 16 amino acids. This sample stems from a study of T cell responses to AZD1222 COVID-19 vaccine. This sample comprised peripheral blood, obtained 28 days after the second AZD1222 dose. This TCR derives from an adult who received the AZD1222 COVID-19 vaccine. The V call is TRBV11-1, the J call TRBJ1-1, with D unclear. The CDR3 is CASSLTGGWGNTEAFF. CDR3 coding DNA: TGTGCCAGCAGCTTGACCGGTGGCTGGGGGAACACTGAAGCTTTCTTT.